This TCR beta chain is from a study of cytomegalovirus exposure and HLA in healthy donors. Study-wide results and limits: Researchers reported that a few CMV-associated chains were confirmed in vitro as CMV antigen-specific. A classifier reportedly called cytomegalovirus status with high sensitivity and specificity. 164 TCR beta chains were listed as cytomegalovirus-associated. The TCR clusters that emerged in the first cohort tended, a later analysis found, to co-occur in the 120 validation repertoires.

Germline CDR1 and CDR2: SGHRS and YFSETQ. With V trimmed by 1 base and J by 6 bases, 5 bases remained unmatched. CDR3 size: 15 residues. Clones were sequenced by immunoSEQ multiplex PCR, and TCRdb holds only the in-frame ones, with some missing. The repertoire holds around 100,000 clones, with approximately 94% as singletons. With regard to this clone: The target antigen is unknown.

The chain links TRBV5-1 to TRBJ1-2, with TRBD1 matching over 11 bases. The receptor's source is a woman between 18 and 29 years old in good health and CMV-seronegative. The specimen was PBMCs. The CDR3 here is CASSLRGTGGDGYTF. The CDR3 DNA sequence: TGCGCCAGCAGCTTGCGAGGGACAGGGGGGGATGGCTACACCTTC.